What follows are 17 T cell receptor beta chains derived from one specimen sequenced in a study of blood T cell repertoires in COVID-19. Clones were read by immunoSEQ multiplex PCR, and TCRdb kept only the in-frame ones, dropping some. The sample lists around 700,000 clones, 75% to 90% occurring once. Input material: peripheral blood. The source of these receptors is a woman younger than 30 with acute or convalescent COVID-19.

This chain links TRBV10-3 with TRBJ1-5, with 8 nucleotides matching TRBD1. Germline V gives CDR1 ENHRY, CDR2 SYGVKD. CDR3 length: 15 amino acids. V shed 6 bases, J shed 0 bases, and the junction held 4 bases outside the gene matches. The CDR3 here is CAIRPDRDSNQPQHF. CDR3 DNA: TGTGCCATCAGACCGGACAGGGATAGCAATCAGCCCCAGCATTTT.

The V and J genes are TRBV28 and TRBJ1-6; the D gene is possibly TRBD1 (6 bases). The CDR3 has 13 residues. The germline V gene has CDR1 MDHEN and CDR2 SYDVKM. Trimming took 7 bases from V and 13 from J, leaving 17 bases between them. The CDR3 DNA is TGTGCCAGCACTCCCTTCACAGGGCTGCCCCTCCACTTT. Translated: CASTPFTGLPLHF.

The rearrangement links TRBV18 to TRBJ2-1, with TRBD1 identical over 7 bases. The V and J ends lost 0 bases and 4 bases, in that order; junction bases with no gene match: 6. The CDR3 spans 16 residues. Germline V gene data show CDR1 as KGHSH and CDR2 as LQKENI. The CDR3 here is CASSPPQGRSYNEQFF. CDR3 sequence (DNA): TGTGCCAGCTCACCACCACAGGGGCGTAGTTACAATGAGCAGTTCTTC. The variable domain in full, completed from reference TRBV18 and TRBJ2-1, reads NAGVMQNPRHLVRRRGQEARLRCSPMKGHSHVYWYRQLPEEGLKFMVYLQKENIIDESGMPKERFSAEFPKEGPSILRIQQVVRGDSAAYFCASSPPQGRSYNEQFFGPGTRLTVL.

CDR3 DNA: TGTGCCAGCAGCCAGAATTCACAGGTAGCCGAGACCCAGTACTTC. Its translation is CASSQNSQVAETQYF. The chain combines TRBV3-1 (or the pseudogene TRBV3-2) with TRBJ2-5, with D tentatively TRBD1 (5 bases). CDR1 is LGHDT and CDR2 is YNNKEL in the germline V gene (reference sequence). Trimming left V 3 bases short and J 5 bases short, with 16 bases between. This CDR3 is built from 15 residues.

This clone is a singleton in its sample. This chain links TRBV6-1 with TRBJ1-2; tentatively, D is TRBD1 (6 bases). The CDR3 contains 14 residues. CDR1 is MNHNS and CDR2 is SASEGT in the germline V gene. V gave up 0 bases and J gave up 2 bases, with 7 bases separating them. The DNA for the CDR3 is TGTGCCAGCAGTGAAGCGGACAGAAACTATGGCTACACCTTC. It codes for CASSEADRNYGYTF.

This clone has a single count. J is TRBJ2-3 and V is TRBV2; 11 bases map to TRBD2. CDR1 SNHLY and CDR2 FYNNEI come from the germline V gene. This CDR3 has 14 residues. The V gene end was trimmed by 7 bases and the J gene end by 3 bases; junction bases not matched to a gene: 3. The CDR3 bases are TGTGCCAGCAAAAGGACTAGCGGGACAGATACGCAGTATTTT. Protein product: CASKRTSGTDTQYF.

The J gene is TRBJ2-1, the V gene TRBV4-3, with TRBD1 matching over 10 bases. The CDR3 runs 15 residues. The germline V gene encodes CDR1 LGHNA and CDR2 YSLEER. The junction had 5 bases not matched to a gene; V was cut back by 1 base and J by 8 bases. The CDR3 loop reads CASSQGGTGEYEQFF. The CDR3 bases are TGCGCCAGCAGCCAAGGGGGGACAGGGGAGTATGAGCAGTTCTTC.

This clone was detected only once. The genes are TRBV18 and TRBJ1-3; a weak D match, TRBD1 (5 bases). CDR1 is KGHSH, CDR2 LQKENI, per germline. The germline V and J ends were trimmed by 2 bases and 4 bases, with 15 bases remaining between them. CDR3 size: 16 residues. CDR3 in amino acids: CASSPDRSQFGNTIYF. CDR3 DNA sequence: TGTGCCAGCTCACCAGACAGAAGTCAGTTCGGAAACACCATATATTTT.

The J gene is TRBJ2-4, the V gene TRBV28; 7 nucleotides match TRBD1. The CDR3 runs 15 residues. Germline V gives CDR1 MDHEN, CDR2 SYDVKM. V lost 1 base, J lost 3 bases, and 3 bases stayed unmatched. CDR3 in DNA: TGTGCCAGCAGTTTATTAGGGGGCAGCAAAAACATTCAGTACTTC. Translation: CASSLLGGSKNIQYF.

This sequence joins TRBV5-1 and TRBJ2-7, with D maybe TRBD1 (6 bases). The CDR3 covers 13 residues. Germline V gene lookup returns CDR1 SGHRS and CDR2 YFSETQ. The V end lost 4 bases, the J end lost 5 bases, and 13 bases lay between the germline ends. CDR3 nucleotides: TGCGCCAGCAGCCAAAAAACAGGGAACGAGCAGTACTTC. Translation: CASSQKTGNEQYF.

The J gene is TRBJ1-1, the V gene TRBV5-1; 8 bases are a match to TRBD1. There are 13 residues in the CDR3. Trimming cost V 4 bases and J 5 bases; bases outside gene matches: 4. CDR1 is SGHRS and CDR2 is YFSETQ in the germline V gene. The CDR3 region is CASSDRTGTEAFF. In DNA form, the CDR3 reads TGCGCCAGCAGCGATCGGACAGGGACTGAAGCTTTCTTT.

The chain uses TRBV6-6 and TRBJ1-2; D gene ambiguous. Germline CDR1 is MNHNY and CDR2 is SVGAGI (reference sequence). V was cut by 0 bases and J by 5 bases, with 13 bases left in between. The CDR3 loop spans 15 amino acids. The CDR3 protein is CASSYSSGREYGYTF. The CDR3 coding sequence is TGTGCCAGCAGTTACTCGAGCGGCCGGGAGTATGGCTACACCTTC.

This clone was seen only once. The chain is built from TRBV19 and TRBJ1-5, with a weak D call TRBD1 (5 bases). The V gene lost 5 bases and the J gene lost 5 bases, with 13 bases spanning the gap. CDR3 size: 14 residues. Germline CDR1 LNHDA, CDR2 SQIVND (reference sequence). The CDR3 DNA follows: TGTGCCAGTAGTGAGACAGAATTCTATCAGCCCCAGCATTTT. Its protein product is CASSETEFYQPQHF. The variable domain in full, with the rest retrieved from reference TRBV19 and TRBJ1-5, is DGGITQSPKYLFRKEGQNVTLSCEQNLNHDAMYWYRQDPGQGLRLIYYSQIVNDFQKGDIAEGYSVSREKKESFPLTVTSAQKNPTAFYLCASSETEFYQPQHFGDGTRLSIL.

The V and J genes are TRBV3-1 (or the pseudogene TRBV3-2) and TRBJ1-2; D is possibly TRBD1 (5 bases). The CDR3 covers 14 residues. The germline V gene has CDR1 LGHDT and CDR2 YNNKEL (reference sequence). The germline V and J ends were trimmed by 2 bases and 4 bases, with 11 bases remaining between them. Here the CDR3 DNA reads TGTGCCAGCAGCCAAAACAGGATCGTCTATGGCTACACCTTC. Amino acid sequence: CASSQNRIVYGYTF.

The CDR3 DNA is TGTGCCAGCGGGAGCAGGGGGTCAGATACGCAGTATTTT. Amino acids: CASGSRGSDTQYF. This chain joins TRBV12-3 or TRBV12-4 and TRBJ2-3; the match to TRBD1 covers 7 bases. The CDR3 is 13 amino acids. Trimming at V came to 8 bases and at J to 4 bases, leaving 6 bases not matched to a gene.

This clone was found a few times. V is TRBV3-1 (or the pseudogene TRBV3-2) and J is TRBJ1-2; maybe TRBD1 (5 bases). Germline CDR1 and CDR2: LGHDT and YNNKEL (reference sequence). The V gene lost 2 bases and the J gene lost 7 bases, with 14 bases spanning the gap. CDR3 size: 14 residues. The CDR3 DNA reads TGTGCCAGCAGCCAAATGTCCAGGGTTAGTGGCTACACCTTC. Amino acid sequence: CASSQMSRVSGYTF.

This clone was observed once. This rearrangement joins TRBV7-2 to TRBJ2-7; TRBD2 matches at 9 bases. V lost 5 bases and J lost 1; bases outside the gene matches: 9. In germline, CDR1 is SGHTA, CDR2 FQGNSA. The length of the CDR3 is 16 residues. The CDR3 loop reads CASSALGGGASYEQYF. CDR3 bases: TGTGCCAGCAGCGCCCTTGGCGGGGGGGCGTCCTACGAGCAGTACTTC.